This T cell receptor beta chain was profiled in a study of blood T cell repertoires in COVID-19. In germline, CDR1 is SGHDT, CDR2 YYEEEE. Trimming left V 4 bases short and J 2 bases short, with 13 bases between. CDR3 length: 15 amino acids. Clones were read by immunoSEQ multiplex PCR, and TCRdb kept only the in-frame ones, dropping some. The sample consists of 250,000 to 350,000 clones, almost 90% of them appearing once. The chain recombines TRBV5-6 with TRBJ1-3; D is ambiguous. The sample comprised peripheral blood. The TCR comes from a woman aged 30 to 39 with COVID-19, enrolled during active disease. This chain's CDR3 is CASSRGRTAGNTIYF. The CDR3 region has the DNA TGTGCCAGCAGCAGAGGACGGACTGCTGGAAACACCATATATTTT. Filled out from reference TRBV5-6 and TRBJ1-3, the complete variable domain reads DAGVTQSPTHLIKTRGQQVTLRCSPKSGHDTVSWYQQALGQGPQFIFQYYEEEERQRGNFPDRFSGHQFPNYSSELNVNALLLGDSALYLCASSRGRTAGNTIYFGEGSWLTVV.